Listed here is a single TCR beta chain. The antigen remains undetermined. PCR was performed using 60 Vbeta and 13 Jbeta primers. Profiled with immunoSEQ multiplex PCR; TCRdb holds only in-frame clones, not every one. The sample shows about 130,000 clones, around 75% of them seen only once. CDR1 LNHDA and CDR2 SQIVND come from the germline V gene (reference sequence). The CDR3 is made up of 13 amino acids. Trimming removed 10 bases at V and 1 base at J, with 13 bases between. These data come from a study of cytomegalovirus exposure and HLA in healthy donors. Whole-study results and caveats: Earlier findings revealed that most TCR beta V segments proved productive either about 87% or about 30% of the time.

Unrecorded immune exposures were likely, despite nominal health at sampling. Sequenced material: PBMCs. The rearrangement joins TRBV19 to TRBJ1-1, with a possible D match to TRBD1 (6 bases). The TCR was taken from a woman between 45 and 65 years old in good health and CMV-seronegative. The CDR3 nucleotides are TGTGCCACCAAGGGGGACACGAACACTGAAGCTTTCTTT. Translating it yields CATKGDTNTEAFF.